Following are 2 T cell receptor beta chains from one sample sequenced in a study of blood T cell repertoires in COVID-19. The assay was immunoSEQ multiplex PCR, and TCRdb's table has in-frame clones only and misses some. Of more than 200,000 clones listed, about 91% are singletons. Sequencing was performed on peripheral blood. Source of these receptors: a woman aged 25 to 39 with COVID-19, enrolled during active disease.

CDR3 sequence: CASSPLFRNTGELFF. The CDR3, as DNA: TGCGCCAGCAGCCCCTTATTCCGGAACACCGGGGAGCTGTTTTTT. The chain combines TRBV4-1 with TRBJ2-2; no clear D gene. CDR1 is MGHRA, CDR2 YSYEKL, per germline. V was trimmed by 4 bases and J by 1 base, leaving 10 bases between them. The CDR3 runs to 15 residues.

The sample holds one count of this clone. The chain uses TRBV15 and TRBJ2-4; perhaps TRBD1 as D (5 bases). V lost 4 bases and J 9 bases, leaving 31 bases between the germline ends. Germline V gives CDR1 LNHNV, CDR2 YYDKDF (reference sequence). This CDR3 region has 19 residues. For the CDR3, the DNA is TGTGCCACCAGCACAGTCAGGGATCGCCGAAGACGGTATTCGGGCATTCAGTACTTC. Protein sequence: CATSTVRDRRRRYSGIQYF.